This T cell receptor (beta chain) was recovered during a study of T cell clonotyping in hematopoietic cell transplantation. About this clone itself: Its antigen is still unknown.

Profiling relied on immunoSEQ multiplex PCR, and the TCRdb table lists in-frame clones only, not all of them. The repertoire holds about 4,400 clones, with approximately 70% as singletons. Findings and limits, study-wide: After transplant, recipient diversity fell while pathologically expanded clonotypes grew through day 180. Graft donor and pretransplant recipient Inverse Simpson Index values predicted broader posttransplant TCR diversity. At the given depth, recipient repertoires were over 95% de novo clonotypes.

The sample was PBMCs, taken 100 days after allogeneic stem cell transplant. The receptor was derived from a male patient over 55 who had an allogeneic stem cell transplant, so the T cells may come from the graft donor. Some clones in this sample may be carry-over from other donors' samples.

As DNA, the CDR3 is TGTGCCAGCAGCTTATTTCCTGGGCTAGCGGGAGGTCCCAACGAGCAGTACTTC. This translates into CASSLFPGLAGGPNEQYF. The chain is built from TRBV11-2 and TRBJ2-7; TRBD2 aligns across 11 bases. Germline-derived CDR1 and CDR2 are SGHAT and FQNNGV. Germline trimming cut 2 bases from V and 5 bases from J; bases unmatched to any gene: 14. The CDR3 totals 18 residues.